The 18 T cell receptor beta chains reported below all come from one sample, sequenced in a study of beta chain features in type 1 diabetes. These receptors are not linked to any known antigen. The sequenced template was cDNA made from the entire isolated RNA. TCRdb's table, derived via immunoSEQ multiplex PCR, lists solely in-frame clones and lacks some. In the table there are hundreds of thousands of clones, about 14% of which are singletons. Findings and limits, study-wide: TCRB CDR3s were moderately but significantly shorter in Type 1 diabetes patients in all four CD4+ subsets.

Material: naive CD4+ T cells from blood. All receptors derive from a man in his late teens or twenties with type 1 diabetes.

This clone was seen a few times. J is TRBJ1-2 and V is TRBV14; D perhaps matches TRBD1 (6 bases). The germline V gene has CDR1 SGHDN and CDR2 FVKESK. The CDR3 is made up of 16 amino acids. V lost 4 bases and J lost 4, with 19 bases in between. This CDR3 is CASSLLRQAPGYGYTF. The CDR3 region has the DNA TGTGCCAGCAGCCTACTCCGACAGGCCCCGGGCTATGGCTACACCTTC.

This clone was seen more than once but under ten times. The junction does not match germline at one end; this may be a read error. The V and J genes are TRBV5-4 and TRBJ2-3; 10 nucleotides agree with TRBD1. The CDR3 has 14 residues. Per germline, CDR1 SGHNT and CDR2 YYREEE (reference sequence). CDR3: CASSFLSGTGDKNF. In nucleotides, the CDR3 is TGTGCCAGCAGCTTTTTATCCGGGACAGGGGATAAGAATTTT. Full variable domain (remainder filled in from reference TRBV5-4 and TRBJ2-3): ETGVTQSPTHLIKTRGQQVTLRCSSQSGHNTVSWYQQALGQGPQFIFQYYREEENGRGNFPPRFSGLQFPNYSSELNVNALELDDSALYLCASSFLSGTGDKNFGPGTRLTVL.

This clone has only a few counts. This chain connects TRBV7-9 to TRBJ1-3; D gene ambiguous. V was shortened by 1 base and J by 1 base, with 8 bases between the two germline ends. Germline CDR1 reads SEHNR; CDR2 reads FQNEAQ (reference sequence). This CDR3 contains 15 residues. The CDR3 sequence is CASSLEGRSGNTIYF. As DNA, the CDR3 is TGTGCCAGCAGCTTAGAAGGGCGTTCTGGAAACACCATATATTTT.

This clone was found a few times. V and J are TRBV4-2 and TRBJ1-1; possible D gene TRBD1, 6 bases. V lost 4 bases to trimming and J lost 1 base, with 10 bases between them. The CDR3 is 14 amino acids. CDR1 and CDR2 (germline): LGHNA, YNFKEQ. The CDR3: CASSLQQGNTEAFF. Here the CDR3 DNA reads TGTGCCAGCAGCCTCCAACAGGGGAACACTGAAGCTTTCTTT.

The chain employs TRBV5-1 and TRBJ1-1; 7 bases agree with TRBD1. Germline V gene lookup returns CDR1 SGHRS and CDR2 YFSETQ. The CDR3 is made up of 14 amino acids. Trimming took 4 bases from V and 7 from J; bases not matched to a gene: 10. CDR3 nucleotides: TGCGCCAGCAGCGTACTTACAGGGGAGGTTGAAGCTTTCTTT. Amino acid sequence: CASSVLTGEVEAFF.

This clone was picked up a small number of times. V usage is TRBV29-1 and J usage is TRBJ1-1; a weak D match, TRBD1 (5 bases). Germline V gene data show CDR1 as SQVTM and CDR2 as ANQGSEA. The CDR3 sequence is 14 residues long. Trimming left V 6 bases short and J 0 bases short, with 14 bases between. CDR3: CSVPLWGMNTEAFF. Written as DNA, the CDR3 is TGCAGCGTCCCGTTATGGGGGATGAACACTGAAGCTTTCTTT.

This sequence joins TRBV28 and TRBJ2-7; 8 positions agree with TRBD2. The germline V gene encodes CDR1 MDHEN and CDR2 SYDVKM. The CDR3 consists of 15 residues. Trimming at V came to 6 bases and at J to 4 bases, leaving 11 bases not matched to a gene. The CDR3 region has the DNA TGTGCCAGCAGCCCGGCGGGGGGAATGAGGTACGAGCAGTACTTC. Translated, it gives CASSPAGGMRYEQYF. Full variable domain (remainder filled in from reference TRBV28 and TRBJ2-7): DVKVTQSSRYLVKRTGEKVFLECVQDMDHENMFWYRQDPGLGLRLIYFSYDVKMKEKGDIPEGYSVSREKKERFSLILESASTNQTSMYLCASSPAGGMRYEQYFGPGTRLTVT.

The chain employs TRBV7-9 and TRBJ1-5; 10 bases are shared with TRBD1. This CDR3 has 16 residues. CDR1 is SEHNR and CDR2 is FQNEAQ in the germline V gene (reference sequence). Trimming cost V 1 base and J 4 bases; bases outside gene matches: 4. CDR3 nucleotides: TGTGCCAGCAGCTTAGACCCGGGACAGGGGAATCAGCCCCAGCATTTT. Amino acids: CASSLDPGQGNQPQHF.

This chain links TRBV29-1 with TRBJ1-1; D not resolved. This CDR3 has 15 amino acids. Germline V gene data show CDR1 as SQVTM and CDR2 as ANQGSEA. Trimming left V 1 base short and J 2 bases short, with 14 bases between. The CDR3 DNA follows: TGCAGCGTTGAAGGGGGAGGCAGACTTAACACTGAAGCTTTCTTT. It encodes CSVEGGGRLNTEAFF.

The gene calls are TRBV29-1 and TRBJ2-6; 10 positions match TRBD1. V gave up 6 bases and J gave up 4 bases; unmatched junction bases: 9. This CDR3 region has 16 residues. Germline CDR1 is SQVTM and CDR2 is ANQGSEA. CDR3 coding DNA: TGCAGCGTCGCGGGACAGGGGATCTCCGGGGCCAACGTCCTGACTTTC. It translates to CSVAGQGISGANVLTF.

This clone has a handful of counts. V and J are TRBV13 and TRBJ1-1; 9 nucleotides match TRBD1. Germline CDR1 reads PRHDT; CDR2 reads FYEKMQ (reference sequence). The CDR3 runs 16 residues. V lost 3 bases, J lost 4 bases, and 9 bases stayed unmatched. The CDR3 is CASSFTPGQGGTEAFF. DNA for the CDR3: TGTGCCAGCAGCTTTACCCCGGGACAGGGAGGCACTGAAGCTTTCTTT.

The chain uses TRBV7-3 and TRBJ2-3, with TRBD2 as a possible D gene (5 bases). Trimming cost V 5 bases and J 6 bases, with 15 bases left between them. The CDR3 is 14 residues long. The V gene's germline CDR1 is SGHTA and CDR2 FQGTGA. The CDR3 DNA follows: TGTGCCAGCAGCCCCGGTCAGTCGGGGGATACGCAGTATTTT. Translated: CASSPGQSGDTQYF.

In this sample, this clone turned up a few times. The rearrangement uses TRBV28 and TRBJ2-2; 8 bases are a match to TRBD1. Germline values: CDR1 MDHEN, CDR2 SYDVKM. Losses at the gene ends were 4 bases for V and 2 bases for J; bases not matched to a gene: 9. CDR3 length: 17 residues. The CDR3: CASSSRQGMSNTGELFF. As DNA, the CDR3 is TGTGCCAGCAGTTCGCGACAGGGGATGTCAAACACCGGGGAGCTGTTTTTT.

In its sample, this clone was seen a few times. The chain uses TRBV29-1 and TRBJ1-4; maybe TRBD1 (5 bases). This CDR3 is 13 amino acids long. V lost 6 bases to trimming and J lost 4 bases, with 12 bases between them. The V gene's germline CDR1 is SQVTM and CDR2 ANQGSEA. The CDR3 DNA reads as TGCAGCGTAGTCGACAGCCGTAATGAAAAACTGTTTTTT. Translating it yields CSVVDSRNEKLFF.

This clone was observed a handful of times. This chain uses TRBV9 with TRBJ2-2, with 7 bases aligning to TRBD2. The CDR3 consists of 14 residues. J lost 5 bases, V lost 5 bases, and 6 bases had no gene match. Germline V gives CDR1 SGDLS, CDR2 YYNGEE. CDR3 region: CASRLADQTGELFF. In nucleotides, the CDR3 is TGTGCCAGCAGGCTAGCGGATCAGACCGGGGAGCTGTTTTTT.

This clone has a handful of counts. The same CDR3 can be traced to other DNA sequences in this sample. The chain couples TRBV30 to TRBJ2-7, with D possibly TRBD1 on 6 matching bases. This CDR3 comprises 12 residues. Between the trimmed V and J ends, which lost 2 bases and 4 bases, there was a span of 9 bases. CDR1 GTSNPN and CDR2 SVGIG come from the germline V gene (reference sequence). The CDR3 DNA reads as TGTGCCTGGAGTACAGGGAGATACGAGCAGTACTTC. It is translated as CAWSTGRYEQYF. Combining the CDR3 with reference TRBV30 and TRBJ2-7 gives the whole variable domain SQTIHQWPATLVQPVGSPLSLECTVEGTSNPNLYWYRQAAGRGLQLLFYSVGIGQISSEVPQNLSASRPQDRQFILSSKKLLLSDSGFYLCAWSTGRYEQYFGPGTRLTVT.

Here the CDR3 reads CASSVGLAGQNTGELFF. The DNA of the CDR3 is TGTGCCAGCAGCGTAGGACTAGCGGGACAGAACACCGGGGAGCTGTTTTTT. V usage is TRBV9 and J usage is TRBJ2-2; 11 bases are shared with TRBD2. Germline V gives CDR1 SGDLS, CDR2 YYNGEE. The trim removed 0 bases at V and 1 base at J, leaving 2 bases unmatched. This CDR3 is built from 17 residues. Full variable domain (remainder filled in from reference TRBV9 and TRBJ2-2): DSGVTQTPKHLITATGQRVTLRCSPRSGDLSVYWYQQSLDQGLQFLIQYYNGEERAKGNILERFSAQQFPDLHSELNLSSLELGDSALYFCASSVGLAGQNTGELFFGEGSRLTVL.

V gene TRBV7-9 combines with J gene TRBJ2-1; tentative D call: TRBD1 (6 bases). The length of the CDR3 is 16 residues. The ends were cut back, 7 bases at V and 0 bases at J, with 16 bases in the middle. Germline CDR1 reads SEHNR; CDR2 reads FQNEAQ (reference sequence). CDR3 nucleotides: TGTGCCAGCATCAATACAGGGAGCTACTCCTACAATGAGCAGTTCTTC. As protein: CASINTGSYSYNEQFF.